The rows below give T cell receptor beta chains drawn from one sample of a study of blood T cell repertoires in COVID-19. TCRdb's copy holds only in-frame clones and misses some; the assay was immunoSEQ multiplex PCR. The sample has tens of thousands of clones; 81% are singletons. The sample comprised peripheral blood. These receptors all stem from an elderly man with active or convalescent COVID-19. CDR3s include the opening cysteine and the closing phenylalanine or tryptophan. A D gene is named only where the DNA matches it firmly. Not every row has a clone size; where given, it reads once, few, many or a size class.

v_gene: TRBV21-1
j_gene: TRBJ2-7
abundance: once
d_gene: -
CDR3nt: TGTGCCAGCCGGTCCTTCGGGAGCTCCTACGAGCAGTACTTC
CDR3aa: CASRSFGSSYEQYF

v_gene: TRBV21-1
j_gene: TRBJ2-5
abundance: -
d_gene: -
CDR3nt: TGTGCCAGCAGCCAGACACCAGACAGGGGGGAGACCCAGTACTTC
CDR3aa: CASSQTPDRGETQYF

v_gene: TRBV7-8
j_gene: TRBJ2-3
abundance: -
d_gene: TRBD2
CDR3nt: TGTGCCAGCAGCTTGACTAGCGGTAGCACAGATACGCAGTATTTT
CDR3aa: CASSLTSGSTDTQYF

v_gene: TRBV6-6
j_gene: TRBJ2-1
abundance: few
d_gene: TRBD2
CDR3nt: TGTGCCAGCAGTTACCTTAGCGGGAGGGCCCTCGAGCAGTTCTTC
CDR3aa: CASSYLSGRALEQFF

v_gene: TRBV6-5
j_gene: TRBJ2-1
abundance: few
d_gene: -
CDR3nt: TGTGCCAGCAGCCTAGCGCGCTCCTACAATGAGCAGTTCTTC
CDR3aa: CASSLARSYNEQFF

v_gene: TRBV15
j_gene: TRBJ1-5
abundance: -
d_gene: -
CDR3nt: TGTGCCACCAGCAGAGCGCGGAGGGGCAATAGCAATCAGCCCCAGCATTTT
CDR3aa: CATSRARRGNSNQPQHF

v_gene: TRBV20-1
j_gene: TRBJ2-7
abundance: -
d_gene: TRBD2
CDR3nt: TGCAGTGGGACTAGCGGAGTCGAGCAGTACTTC
CDR3aa: CSGTSGVEQYF

v_gene: TRBV6-5
j_gene: TRBJ1-5
abundance: -
d_gene: -
CDR3nt: TGTGCAAGCAGTCCAGGCAGTACAAGCAATCAGCCCCAGCATTTT
CDR3aa: CASSPGSTSNQPQHF

v_gene: TRBV29-1
j_gene: TRBJ2-7
abundance: -
d_gene: TRBD2
CDR3nt: TGCAGCGTTGAAAGGGCGGGAGACTACGAGCAGTACTTC
CDR3aa: CSVERAGDYEQYF

v_gene: TRBV18
j_gene: TRBJ1-1
abundance: -
d_gene: TRBD1
CDR3nt: TGTGCCAGCTTTCACCGGGGGGACAGGGTCTTCCCTGAAGCTTTCTTT
CDR3aa: CASFHRGDRVFPEAFF

v_gene: TRBV28
j_gene: TRBJ2-5
abundance: -
d_gene: -
CDR3nt: TGTGCCAGCAGGAGGGGGGGGGAGACCCAGTACTTC
CDR3aa: CASRRGGETQYF

v_gene: TRBV5-1
j_gene: TRBJ2-3
abundance: few
d_gene: -
CDR3nt: TGCGCCAGCAGCTTGTATGCGAGCACAGATACGCAGTATTTT
CDR3aa: CASSLYASTDTQYF

v_gene: TRBV19
j_gene: TRBJ2-5
abundance: -
d_gene: TRBD1
CDR3nt: TGTGCCAGTAGCATCGGCGGGACAGGGGGGAGGAAGACCCAGTACTTC
CDR3aa: CASSIGGTGGRKTQYF

v_gene: TRBV5-8
j_gene: TRBJ1-2
abundance: -
d_gene: TRBD1
CDR3nt: TGTGCCAGCAGCCGCAGGGGGAACAACTATGGCTACACCTTC
CDR3aa: CASSRRGNNYGYTF

v_gene: TRBV11-2
j_gene: TRBJ2-5
abundance: -
d_gene: -
CDR3nt: TGTGCCAGCAGCCCCCAAAGTTGGAGGGGCGAAGAGACCCAGTACTTC
CDR3aa: CASSPQSWRGEETQYF

v_gene: TRBV7-6
j_gene: TRBJ2-3
abundance: -
d_gene: -
CDR3nt: TGTGCCAGCAGCTTAACTTCCGCCCCAGATACGCAGTATTTT
CDR3aa: CASSLTSAPDTQYF

v_gene: TRBV7-9
j_gene: TRBJ1-2
abundance: -
d_gene: TRBD1
CDR3nt: TGTGCCAGCAGCTTAAGTGGGACAGCTATGAATGGCTACACCTTC
CDR3aa: CASSLSGTAMNGYTF

v_gene: TRBV19
j_gene: TRBJ2-7
abundance: -
d_gene: TRBD2
CDR3nt: TGTGCCAGTAGTTCCTTGACTAGCGGGACTGTCTACGAGCAGTACTTC
CDR3aa: CASSSLTSGTVYEQYF

v_gene: TRBV4-2
j_gene: TRBJ2-3
abundance: -
d_gene: -
CDR3nt: TGTGCCAGCAGCCAAGTACTGGGCCGCACAGATACGCAGTATTTT
CDR3aa: CASSQVLGRTDTQYF

v_gene: TRBV23-1
j_gene: TRBJ2-7
abundance: few
d_gene: TRBD1
CDR3nt: TGCGCCAGCGGACGGGACAGGGGAAAACTCTACGAGCAGTACTTC
CDR3aa: CASGRDRGKLYEQYF

v_gene: TRBV11-2
j_gene: TRBJ2-1
abundance: -
d_gene: TRBD2
CDR3nt: TGTGCCAGCAGCTTAGTGCCCCCTAGCGGGGGCGAGCAGTTCTTC
CDR3aa: CASSLVPPSGGEQFF

v_gene: TRBV24-1
j_gene: TRBJ2-3
abundance: few
d_gene: -
CDR3nt: TGTGCCACCGCGGCCTCTCATAGCACAGATACGCAGTATTTT
CDR3aa: CATAASHSTDTQYF

v_gene: TRBV13
j_gene: TRBJ2-7
abundance: -
d_gene: -
CDR3nt: TGTGCCAGCAGCCTCGGACTAACAAGCGAGCAGTACTTC
CDR3aa: CASSLGLTSEQYF

v_gene: TRBV7-9
j_gene: TRBJ1-5
abundance: -
d_gene: TRBD1
CDR3nt: TGTGCCAGCAGCCCGGGGACAGATAGCAATCAGCCCCAGCATTTT
CDR3aa: CASSPGTDSNQPQHF

v_gene: TRBV5-6
j_gene: TRBJ1-1
abundance: -
d_gene: TRBD1
CDR3nt: TGTGCCAGCAGCTTCGGGACAGGGGGCGCGGGAACTGAAGCTTTCTTT
CDR3aa: CASSFGTGGAGTEAFF

v_gene: TRBV5-6
j_gene: TRBJ2-7
abundance: -
d_gene: TRBD2
CDR3nt: TGTGCCAGCAGCCCCTCAGGTATACCGGGACTAGCGGGACGCTACGAGCAGTACTTC
CDR3aa: CASSPSGIPGLAGRYEQYF

v_gene: TRBV7-8
j_gene: TRBJ2-2
abundance: few
d_gene: -
CDR3nt: TGTGCCAGCAGCCGCGACTTTGACAGCGCGAACACCGGGGAGCTGTTTTTT
CDR3aa: CASSRDFDSANTGELFF

v_gene: TRBV9
j_gene: TRBJ2-7
abundance: -
d_gene: TRBD2
CDR3nt: TGTGCCAGCAGTCCAAACTCCGGGACTAGCGTCCTCGAGCAGTACTTC
CDR3aa: CASSPNSGTSVLEQYF

v_gene: TRBV7-8
j_gene: TRBJ1-1
abundance: -
d_gene: -
CDR3nt: TGTGCCAGCAGCTTACAACCCAACAGAATGAACACTGAAGCTTTCTTT
CDR3aa: CASSLQPNRMNTEAFF

v_gene: TRBV10-3
j_gene: TRBJ2-1
abundance: -
d_gene: TRBD2
CDR3nt: TGTGCCATCAGTGATGACGTGGGGACTAGCGGGAGCGATGAGCAGTTCTTC
CDR3aa: CAISDDVGTSGSDEQFF

v_gene: TRBV30
j_gene: TRBJ1-5
abundance: -
d_gene: -
CDR3nt: TGTGCCTGGAACAGGGTCCCGGATCAGCCCCAGCATTTT
CDR3aa: CAWNRVPDQPQHF

v_gene: TRBV24-1
j_gene: TRBJ1-5
abundance: -
d_gene: -
CDR3nt: TGTGCCACCACATGGGCGAACAATCAGCCCCAGCATTTT
CDR3aa: CATTWANNQPQHF

v_gene: TRBV5-5
j_gene: TRBJ2-1
abundance: -
d_gene: TRBD2
CDR3nt: TGTGCCAGCAGCTCGCTAGCGGGAGAGAGTTATGAGCAGTTCTTC
CDR3aa: CASSSLAGESYEQFF

v_gene: TRBV5-4
j_gene: TRBJ2-1
abundance: -
d_gene: TRBD1
CDR3nt: TGTGCCAGCAGCTTGCCCCCGGGACAGGGGGGCTACAATGAGCAGTTCTTC
CDR3aa: CASSLPPGQGGYNEQFF

v_gene: TRBV7-8
j_gene: TRBJ2-7
abundance: few
d_gene: -
CDR3nt: TGTGCCAGCAGCTTAGCCGTCAACACCTACGAGCAGTACTTC
CDR3aa: CASSLAVNTYEQYF

v_gene: TRBV20-1
j_gene: TRBJ1-2
abundance: -
d_gene: -
CDR3nt: TGCAGTGCTAGTTCTCCAGGGCCCTATGGCTACACCTTC
CDR3aa: CSASSPGPYGYTF

v_gene: TRBV5-1
j_gene: TRBJ1-1
abundance: -
d_gene: -
CDR3nt: TGCGCCAGCAGCCCAGTATCTGGGAACACTGAAGCTTTCTTT
CDR3aa: CASSPVSGNTEAFF

v_gene: TRBV9
j_gene: TRBJ2-2
abundance: -
d_gene: TRBD2
CDR3nt: TGTGCCAGCAGCGCTCCCAACCGAGCGGGAGGGCACACCGGGGAGCTGTTTTTT
CDR3aa: CASSAPNRAGGHTGELFF

v_gene: TRBV24-1
j_gene: TRBJ2-1
abundance: -
d_gene: -
CDR3nt: TGTGCCACCAGTGATTTGCTGCGCGGCTCGGGGCAGTTCTTC
CDR3aa: CATSDLLRGSGQFF

v_gene: TRBV30
j_gene: TRBJ1-3
abundance: once
d_gene: -
CDR3nt: TGTGCCTGGTCCGCTAGGGGTAATGGAAACACCATATATTTT
CDR3aa: CAWSARGNGNTIYF